The clone carrying this TCR beta chain was detected ten times or more. The data originate from a study of T cells in Graves' hyperthyroidism and ophthalmopathy. The length of the CDR3 is 16 residues. CDR1 MNHEY and CDR2 SMNVEV come from the germline V gene (reference sequence). With 3 bases removed from V and 5 bases from J, the gap between germline ends came to 20 bases. TCR beta CDR3 regions were amplified from RNA transcripts. Primed by the HTBI set, a first-round RT-PCR was run on the TCR CDR3. TCRdb recomputed calls from the multiplex PCR reads with MiXCR, one row per CDR3 protein. The sample carries 350,000 to 450,000 distinct CDR3 sequences, approximately 18% recorded once.

V and J are TRBV27 and TRBJ2-7, with a possible D match to TRBD1 (6 bases). The material sequenced was blood. The receptor comes from a woman younger than 45 with Graves' hyperthyroidism that later progressed to Graves' ophthalmopathy. This CDR3 is CASSFDGDNPLHEQYF. CDR3 nucleotides: TGTGCCAGCAGTTTTGATGGGGACAACCCTCTCCACGAGCAGTACTTC.